The 10 T cell receptor beta chains given below trace back to one sample, sequenced in a study of beta chain features in type 1 diabetes. The sequenced template was cDNA made from the entire isolated RNA. Clones were sequenced by immunoSEQ multiplex PCR, and TCRdb holds only the in-frame ones, with some missing. The data show some 300,000 clones, around 7.3% seen once. The material sequenced was central memory CD4+ T cells from blood. These receptors were collected from a woman between 18 and 29 years old in good health.

This chain links TRBV5-1 with TRBJ1-4; D remains unclear. V shed 6 bases and J shed 5 bases, with 11 bases lying between them. From germline, CDR1 is SGHRS and CDR2 YFSETQ. The CDR3 is made up of 13 amino acids. DNA of the CDR3: TGCGCCAGCAAGGGAGGGCCGAATGAAAAACTGTTTTTT. Amino acid sequence: CASKGGPNEKLFF.

This rearrangement joins TRBV6-5 to TRBJ2-1, with D possibly being TRBD1 (7 bases). The CDR3 has 15 amino acids. V was shortened by 10 bases and J by 4 bases, with 20 bases between the two germline ends. Germline CDR1 and CDR2: MNHEY and SVGAGI. The CDR3 nucleotides read TGTGCCATCGGGAGACAGGGAGGCGGTTACAATGAGCAGTTCTTC. Translated: CAIGRQGGGYNEQFF.

The rearrangement joins TRBV6-6 to TRBJ2-5, with unresolved D. Deletions cut 2 bases from V and 5 bases from J, with 15 bases between. The CDR3 runs 15 residues. From germline, CDR1 is MNHNY and CDR2 SVGAGI (reference sequence). The CDR3 DNA reads TGTGCCAGCAGTTACATGTTGGCACCACCGGAGACCCAGTACTTC. Residues: CASSYMLAPPETQYF.

This chain joins TRBV18 and TRBJ2-7; no definite D call. The CDR3 runs 13 residues. Trimming left V 1 base short and J 6 bases short, with 10 bases between. Germline-derived CDR1 and CDR2 are KGHSH and LQKENI. The CDR3 region has the DNA TGTGCCAGCTCACCACTAGAACGGTCCGAGCAGTACGTC. Its translation is CASSPLERSEQYV.

This clone was observed a handful of times. The chain recombines TRBV28 with TRBJ1-5; 8 bases agree with TRBD1. The V segment lost 5 bases and the J segment 6 bases; nucleotides outside the gene matches: 9. The CDR3 spans 15 residues. The germline V gene has CDR1 MDHEN and CDR2 SYDVKM. This chain's CDR3 is CASSRLTGGSQPQHF. CDR3 sequence (DNA): TGTGCCAGCAGTCGCCTTACAGGGGGTAGTCAGCCCCAGCATTTT. Full variable domain (remainder filled in from reference TRBV28 and TRBJ1-5): DVKVTQSSRYLVKRTGEKVFLECVQDMDHENMFWYRQDPGLGLRLIYFSYDVKMKEKGDIPEGYSVSREKKERFSLILESASTNQTSMYLCASSRLTGGSQPQHFGDGTRLSIL.

This clone showed up just a few times. The chain links TRBV5-1 to TRBJ1-2; 9 nucleotides match TRBD1. In germline, CDR1 is SGHRS, CDR2 YFSETQ. J gave up 0 bases and V 0 bases, and 6 bases lay outside the gene matches. The CDR3 spans 17 residues. Written as DNA, the CDR3 is TGCGCCAGCAGCTTGGGGGACAGGGCCGGAACTAACTATGGCTACACCTTC. This codes for CASSLGDRAGTNYGYTF.

This clone was found a few times. CDR3 loop: CAIRQTGHFTGELFF. The CDR3 nucleotides are TGTGCCATCAGACAGACAGGGCATTTCACCGGGGAGCTGTTTTTT. This sequence joins TRBV10-3 and TRBJ2-2; 7 bases line up with TRBD1. This CDR3 has 15 amino acids. V gave up 6 bases and J gave up 4 bases; unmatched junction bases: 8. Germline V gene data show CDR1 as ENHRY and CDR2 as SYGVKD.

This clone was counted between two and nine times. The rearrangement links TRBV19 to TRBJ1-1; maybe TRBD1 (5 bases). Germline-derived CDR1 and CDR2 are LNHDA and SQIVND (reference sequence). Trimming removed 3 bases from V and 3 bases from J, with 17 bases in between. This CDR3 comprises 16 residues. The CDR3 spells CASSMGSGPQYTEAFF. CDR3 nucleotides: TGTGCCAGTAGTATGGGGTCGGGACCCCAGTACACTGAAGCTTTCTTT.

This clone was counted between two and nine times. The chain recombines TRBV5-1 with TRBJ1-2; TRBD1 agrees at 8 bases. Germline lookup yields CDR1 SGHRS and CDR2 YFSETQ. There are 14 residues in the CDR3. The trim removed 4 bases at V and 8 bases at J, leaving 10 bases unmatched. The CDR3 here is CASSPGQGMWGYTF. CDR3 DNA sequence: TGCGCCAGCAGCCCTGGACAGGGTATGTGGGGCTACACCTTC.

This clone was counted between two and nine times. This chain links TRBV9 with TRBJ1-6; a weak D match, TRBD1 (5 bases). The CDR3 extends over 16 amino acids. CDR1 and CDR2 (germline): SGDLS, YYNGEE. The V and J ends lost 0 bases and 6 bases respectively, with 13 bases between them. The CDR3: CASSVAEGLFNSPLHF. As DNA, the CDR3 is TGTGCCAGCAGCGTAGCGGAGGGACTCTTTAATTCACCCCTCCACTTT.